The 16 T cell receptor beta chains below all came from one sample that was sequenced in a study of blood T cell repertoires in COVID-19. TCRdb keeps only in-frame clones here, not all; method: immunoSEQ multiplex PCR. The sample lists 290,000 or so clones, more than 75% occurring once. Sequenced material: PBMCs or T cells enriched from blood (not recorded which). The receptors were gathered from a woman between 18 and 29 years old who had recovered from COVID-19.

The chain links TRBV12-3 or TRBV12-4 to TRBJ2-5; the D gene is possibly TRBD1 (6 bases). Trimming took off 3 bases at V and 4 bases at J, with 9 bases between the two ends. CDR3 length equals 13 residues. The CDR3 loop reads CASSFSRGETQYF. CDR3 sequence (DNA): TGTGCCAGCAGTTTTTCCAGGGGAGAGACCCAGTACTTC.

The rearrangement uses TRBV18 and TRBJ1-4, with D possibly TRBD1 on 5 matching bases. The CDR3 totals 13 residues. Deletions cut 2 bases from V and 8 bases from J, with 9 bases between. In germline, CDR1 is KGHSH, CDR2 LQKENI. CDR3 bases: TGTGCCAGCTCACCAGGGGCGGAGGAAAAACTGTTTTTT. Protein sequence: CASSPGAEEKLFF.

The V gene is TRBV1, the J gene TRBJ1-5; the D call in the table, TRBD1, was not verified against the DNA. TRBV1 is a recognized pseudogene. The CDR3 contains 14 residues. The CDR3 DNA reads TGCACCAGCGGAAAGACAGGGCTATCCAGGCCCCAGCATTTT. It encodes CTSGKTGLSRPQHF.

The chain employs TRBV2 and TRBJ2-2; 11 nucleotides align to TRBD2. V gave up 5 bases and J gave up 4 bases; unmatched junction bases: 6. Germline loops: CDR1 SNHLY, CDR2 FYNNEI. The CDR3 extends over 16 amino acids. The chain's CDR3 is CASSTLAGGSTGELFF. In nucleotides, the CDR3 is TGTGCCAGCAGTACCCTAGCGGGGGGCTCCACCGGGGAGCTGTTTTTT.

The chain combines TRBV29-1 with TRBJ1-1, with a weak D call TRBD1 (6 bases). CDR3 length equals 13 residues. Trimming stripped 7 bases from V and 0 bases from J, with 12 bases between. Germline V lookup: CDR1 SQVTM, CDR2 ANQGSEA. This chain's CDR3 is CSGRQAVNTEAFF. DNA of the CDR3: TGCAGCGGGCGACAGGCCGTGAACACTGAAGCTTTCTTT.

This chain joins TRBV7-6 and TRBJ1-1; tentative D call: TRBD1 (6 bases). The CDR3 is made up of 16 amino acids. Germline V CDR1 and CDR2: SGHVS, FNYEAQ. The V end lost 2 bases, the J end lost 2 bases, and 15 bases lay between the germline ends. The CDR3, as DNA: TGTGCCAGCAGCTTATCGGCAGGGGCTCTCAACACTGAAGCTTTCTTT. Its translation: CASSLSAGALNTEAFF.

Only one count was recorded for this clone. The CDR3 nucleotides read TGCGCCAGCAGCCAAGTGGGGGGGGTAGTCAATCAGCCCCAGCATTTT. Translating it yields CASSQVGGVVNQPQHF. This sequence joins TRBV4-1 and TRBJ1-5; D may be TRBD1 (5 bases). The V gene's germline CDR1 is MGHRA and CDR2 YSYEKL. The germline V and J ends were trimmed by 1 base and 3 bases, with 13 bases remaining between them. This CDR3 comprises 16 residues.

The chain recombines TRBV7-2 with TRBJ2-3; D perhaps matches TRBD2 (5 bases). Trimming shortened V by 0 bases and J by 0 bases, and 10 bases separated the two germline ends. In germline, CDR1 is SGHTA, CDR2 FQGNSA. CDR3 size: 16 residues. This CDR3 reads CASSLAGADSTDTQYF. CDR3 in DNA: TGTGCCAGCAGCTTAGCCGGAGCGGATAGCACAGATACGCAGTATTTT.

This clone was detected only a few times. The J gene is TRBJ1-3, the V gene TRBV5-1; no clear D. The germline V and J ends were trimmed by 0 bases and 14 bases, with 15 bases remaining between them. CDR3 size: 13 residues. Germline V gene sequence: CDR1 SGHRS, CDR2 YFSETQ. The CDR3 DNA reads TGCGCCAGCAGCTTGGCCGGGGTGTCCAAAGTATATTTT. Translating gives CASSLAGVSKVYF. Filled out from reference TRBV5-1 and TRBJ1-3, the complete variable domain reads KAGVTQTPRYLIKTRGQQVTLSCSPISGHRSVSWYQQTPGQGLQFLFEYFSETQRNKGNFPGRFSGRQFSNSRSEMNVSTLELGDSALYLCASSLAGVSKVYFGEGSWLTVV.

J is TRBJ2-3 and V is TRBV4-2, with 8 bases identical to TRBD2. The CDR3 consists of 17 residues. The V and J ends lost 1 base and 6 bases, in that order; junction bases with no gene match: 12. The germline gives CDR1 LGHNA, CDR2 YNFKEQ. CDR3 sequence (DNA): TGTGCCAGCAGCCAAGTCCCGACGGGGGGGCCATGGGATACGCAGTATTTT. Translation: CASSQVPTGGPWDTQYF.

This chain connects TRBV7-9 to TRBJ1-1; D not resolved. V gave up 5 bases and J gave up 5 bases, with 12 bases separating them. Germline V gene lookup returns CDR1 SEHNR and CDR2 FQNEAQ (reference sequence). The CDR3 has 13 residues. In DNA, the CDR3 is TGTGCCAGCAGCCCTAGGATCGGGACTGAAGCTTTCTTT. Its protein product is CASSPRIGTEAFF. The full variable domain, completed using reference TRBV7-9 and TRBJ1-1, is DTGVSQNPRHKITKRGQNVTFRCDPISEHNRLYWYRQTLGQGPEFLTYFQNEAQLEKSRLLSDRFSAERPKGSFSTLEIQRTEQGDSAMYLCASSPRIGTEAFFGQGTRLTVV.

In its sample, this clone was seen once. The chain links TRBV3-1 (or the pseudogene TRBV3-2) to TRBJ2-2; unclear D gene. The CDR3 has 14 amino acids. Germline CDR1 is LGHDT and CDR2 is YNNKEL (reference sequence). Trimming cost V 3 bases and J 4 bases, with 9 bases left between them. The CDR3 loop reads CASSQAAFTGELFF. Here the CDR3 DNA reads TGTGCCAGCAGCCAGGCCGCCTTCACCGGGGAGCTGTTTTTT.

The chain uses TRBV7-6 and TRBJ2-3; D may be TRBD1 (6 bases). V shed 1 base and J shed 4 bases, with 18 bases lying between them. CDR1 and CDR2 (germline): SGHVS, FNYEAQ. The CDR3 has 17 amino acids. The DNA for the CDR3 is TGTGCCAGCAGCTTAGTGTCCCACAGGGTGACTCCAGATACGCAGTATTTT. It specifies CASSLVSHRVTPDTQYF.

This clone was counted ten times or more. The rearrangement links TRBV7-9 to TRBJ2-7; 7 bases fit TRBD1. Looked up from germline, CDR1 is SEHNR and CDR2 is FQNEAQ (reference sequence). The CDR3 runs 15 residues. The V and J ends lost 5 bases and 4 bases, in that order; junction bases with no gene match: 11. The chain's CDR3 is CASSQLRTGIYEQYF. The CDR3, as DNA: TGTGCCAGCAGCCAACTCAGGACAGGTATTTACGAGCAGTACTTC.

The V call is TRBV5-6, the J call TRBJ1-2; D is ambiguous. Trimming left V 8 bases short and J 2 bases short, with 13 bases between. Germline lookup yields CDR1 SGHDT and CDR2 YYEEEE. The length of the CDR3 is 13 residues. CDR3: CASRGGLNYGYTF. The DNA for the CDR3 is TGTGCCAGTCGAGGAGGGTTGAACTATGGCTACACCTTC. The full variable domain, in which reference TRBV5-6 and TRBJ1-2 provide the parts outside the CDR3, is DAGVTQSPTHLIKTRGQQVTLRCSPKSGHDTVSWYQQALGQGPQFIFQYYEEEERQRGNFPDRFSGHQFPNYSSELNVNALLLGDSALYLCASRGGLNYGYTFGSGTRLTVV.

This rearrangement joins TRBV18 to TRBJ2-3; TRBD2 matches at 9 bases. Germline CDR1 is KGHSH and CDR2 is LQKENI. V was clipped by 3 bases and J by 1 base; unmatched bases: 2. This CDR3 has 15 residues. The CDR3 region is CASSPRTSGTDTQYF. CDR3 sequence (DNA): TGTGCCAGCTCACCTAGGACTAGCGGCACAGATACGCAGTATTTT.